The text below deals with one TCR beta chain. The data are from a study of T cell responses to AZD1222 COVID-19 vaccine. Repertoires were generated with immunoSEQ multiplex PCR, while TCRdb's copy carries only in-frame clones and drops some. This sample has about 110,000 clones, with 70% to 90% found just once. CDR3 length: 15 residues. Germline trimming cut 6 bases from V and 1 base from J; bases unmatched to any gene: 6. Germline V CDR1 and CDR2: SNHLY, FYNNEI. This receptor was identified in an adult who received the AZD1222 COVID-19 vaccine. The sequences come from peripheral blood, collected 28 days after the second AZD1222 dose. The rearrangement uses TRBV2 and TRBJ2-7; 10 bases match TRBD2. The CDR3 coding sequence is TGTGCCAGCAGATACACTAGCGGGGCTTCCTACGAGCAGTACTTC. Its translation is CASRYTSGASYEQYF.